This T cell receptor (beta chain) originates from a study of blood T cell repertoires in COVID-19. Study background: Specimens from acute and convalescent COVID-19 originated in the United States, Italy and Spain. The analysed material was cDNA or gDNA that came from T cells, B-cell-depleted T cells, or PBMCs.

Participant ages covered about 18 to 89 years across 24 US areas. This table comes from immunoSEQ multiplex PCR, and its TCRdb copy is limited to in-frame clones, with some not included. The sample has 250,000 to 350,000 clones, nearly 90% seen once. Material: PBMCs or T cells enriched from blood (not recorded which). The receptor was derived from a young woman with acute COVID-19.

CDR3 DNA sequence: TGTGCCAGCAGCTTAACGGGAGTTGAGACAGATACGCAGTATTTT. It codes for CASSLTGVETDTQYF. The chain uses TRBV7-3 and TRBJ2-3, with D perhaps TRBD2 (5 bases). The V end was cut by 0 bases, the J end by 3 bases, with 10 bases between. Germline CDR1 is SGHTA and CDR2 is FQGTGA. The CDR3 runs 15 residues.